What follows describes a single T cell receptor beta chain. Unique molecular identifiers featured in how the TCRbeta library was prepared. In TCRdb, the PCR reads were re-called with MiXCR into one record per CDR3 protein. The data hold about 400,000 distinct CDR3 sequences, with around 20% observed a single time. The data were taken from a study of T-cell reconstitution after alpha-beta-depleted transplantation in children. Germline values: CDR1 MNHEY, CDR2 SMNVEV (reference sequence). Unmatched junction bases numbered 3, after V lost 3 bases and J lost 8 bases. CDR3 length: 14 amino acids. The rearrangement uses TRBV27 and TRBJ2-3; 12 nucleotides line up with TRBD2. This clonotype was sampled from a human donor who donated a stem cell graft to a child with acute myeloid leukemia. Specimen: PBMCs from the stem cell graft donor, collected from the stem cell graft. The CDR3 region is CASSLTSGSRTQYF. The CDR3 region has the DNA TGTGCCAGCAGTTTGACTAGCGGGAGTCGTACGCAGTATTTT.